One sample yielded the 27 T cell receptor beta chains listed below, sequenced in a study of sequential checkpoint blockade in melanoma. Repertoires were generated with immunoSEQ multiplex PCR, while TCRdb's copy carries only in-frame clones and drops some. The sample records approximately 9,300 clones, more than 60% being singletons. Treatment described: randomized to nivolumab then ipilimumab (arm A) or the reverse (arm B). The source material was CD8+ T cells sorted from blood (inferred from file names), sampled from a patient given nivolumab and ipilimumab in sequence. These receptors were obtained from a human donor with melanoma.

The J gene is TRBJ2-7, the V gene TRBV30; TRBD2 matches 10 bases. Germline V gives CDR1 GTSNPN, CDR2 SVGIG (reference sequence). With 0 bases clipped from V and 6 bases from J, the junction kept 2 bases outside the gene matches. CDR3 length: 13 amino acids. The DNA for the CDR3 is TGTGCCTGGAGTGTTATAGCGGGAGGCGAGCAGTACTTC. This codes for CAWSVIAGGEQYF.

Only one count was recorded for this clone. The chain uses TRBV27 and TRBJ2-5; no clear D. The V and J ends lost 2 bases and 0 bases respectively, with 4 bases between them. The germline V gene has CDR1 MNHEY and CDR2 SMNVEV (reference sequence). The CDR3 sequence is 13 residues long. This chain's CDR3 is CASSLPNQETQYF. The CDR3 region has the DNA TGTGCCAGCAGTTTACCAAACCAAGAGACCCAGTACTTC.

Details on this clone: The germline gene is not matched at one end of the junction; a read error may be the cause. The V gene is TRBV7-7, the J gene TRBJ2-3; TRBD1 matches at 7 bases. Germline V CDR1 and CDR2: SSHAT, FNYEAQ (reference sequence). The CDR3 runs to 15 residues. This CDR3 reads CASSIRDSSTDTQYF. The CDR3, as DNA: TGTGCTAGCAGCATCCGGGACAGTAGCACAGATACGCAGTATTTT.

The V and J genes are TRBV10-2 and TRBJ2-1; maybe TRBD2 (6 bases). The V gene's germline CDR1 is WSHSY and CDR2 SAAADI. The germline V and J ends were trimmed by 9 bases and 6 bases, with 12 bases remaining between them. The CDR3 is 12 amino acids. The CDR3 loop reads CASRTTSNEQFF. CDR3 coding DNA: TGCGCCAGTCGGACGACTAGCAATGAGCAGTTCTTC.

The chain links TRBV4-3 to TRBJ2-1; TRBD2 might be the D (6 bases). Trimming took off 0 bases at V and 13 bases at J, with 22 bases between the two ends. Germline assignment: CDR1 LGHNA and CDR2 YSLEER. The CDR3 sequence is 16 residues long. The CDR3 protein is CASSQDLGEAGFLQFF. The CDR3 coding sequence is TGCGCCAGCAGCCAAGATTTGGGGGAGGCCGGATTTCTTCAGTTCTTC.

This clone was seen once. The rearrangement joins TRBV27 to TRBJ2-1, with D perhaps TRBD2 (5 bases). The CDR3 is made up of 11 amino acids. CDR1 is MNHEY, CDR2 SMNVEV, per germline (reference sequence). Trimming left V 9 bases short and J 7 bases short, with 10 bases between. This chain's CDR3 is CASGELNEQFF. DNA of the CDR3: TGTGCCAGTGGGGAGCTGAATGAGCAGTTCTTC.

The CDR3 here is CASSQKGQGIHEQFF. The CDR3 DNA reads TGTGCCAGCAGCCAGAAGGGACAGGGGATCCATGAGCAGTTCTTC. V usage is TRBV7-9 and J usage is TRBJ2-1, with 10 nucleotides matching TRBD1. CDR1 and CDR2 (germline): SEHNR, FQNEAQ (reference sequence). The V and J ends lost 5 bases and 8 bases, in that order; junction bases with no gene match: 9. CDR3 size: 15 residues. The entire variable domain, with the rest obtained from reference TRBV7-9 and TRBJ2-1, is as follows: DTGVSQNPRHKITKRGQNVTFRCDPISEHNRLYWYRQTLGQGPEFLTYFQNEAQLEKSRLLSDRFSAERPKGSFSTLEIQRTEQGDSAMYLCASSQKGQGIHEQFFGPGTRLTVL.

In its sample, this clone was seen a few times. V gene TRBV9 combines with J gene TRBJ1-3; D unclear. Germline lookup yields CDR1 SGDLS and CDR2 YYNGEE. There are 15 residues in the CDR3. Trimming left V 4 bases short and J 0 bases short, with 11 bases between. The CDR3: CASSPSGYSGNTIYF. The CDR3 region has the DNA TGTGCCAGCAGCCCTAGCGGGTACTCTGGAAACACCATATATTTT. The whole variable domain, filled in from reference TRBV9 and TRBJ1-3, reads DSGVTQTPKHLITATGQRVTLRCSPRSGDLSVYWYQQSLDQGLQFLIQYYNGEERAKGNILERFSAQQFPDLHSELNLSSLELGDSALYFCASSPSGYSGNTIYFGEGSWLTVV.

V gene TRBV19 combines with J gene TRBJ1-2; 7 bases map to TRBD1. Germline assignment: CDR1 LNHDA and CDR2 SQIVND (reference sequence). The V gene end was trimmed by 6 bases and the J gene end by 3 bases; junction bases not matched to a gene: 13. CDR3 length equals 16 residues. CDR3 coding DNA: TGTGCCAGTAGCAAACGCGAGATTGGGACAGACTATGGCTACACCTTC. Protein product: CASSKREIGTDYGYTF.

This clone showed up just a few times. The chain carries TRBV27 and TRBJ1-2; TRBD1 matches at 9 bases. CDR3 size: 14 residues. Germline-derived CDR1 and CDR2 are MNHEY and SMNVEV (reference sequence). J gave up 8 bases and V 7 bases, and 11 bases lay outside the gene matches. CDR3 amino acids: CASTPGQGLGGYTF. The CDR3 DNA reads as TGTGCCAGCACCCCTGGACAGGGGTTAGGGGGCTACACCTTC.

The gene calls are TRBV7-2 and TRBJ1-1; 10 positions agree with TRBD1. The V gene's germline CDR1 is SGHTA and CDR2 FQGNSA. Unmatched junction bases numbered 6, after V lost 3 bases and J lost 5 bases. The CDR3 runs to 15 residues. The CDR3 bases are TGTGCCAGCAGCTTGACAGGGGGCGCATTGACTGAAGCTTTCTTT. Its protein product is CASSLTGGALTEAFF. Filled out from reference TRBV7-2 and TRBJ1-1, the complete variable domain reads GAGVSQSPSNKVTEKGKDVELRCDPISGHTALYWYRQSLGQGLEFLIYFQGNSAPDKSGLPSDRFSAERTGGSVSTLTIQRTQQEDSAVYLCASSLTGGALTEAFFGQGTRLTVV.

The J gene is TRBJ2-4, the V gene TRBV6-6; D gene unclear. Germline V gives CDR1 MNHNY, CDR2 SVGAGI (reference sequence). V lost 5 bases to trimming and J lost 4 bases, with 6 bases between them. The CDR3 length is 12 residues. The CDR3 nucleotides read TGTGCCAGCAGTACGAGTAAAAACATTCAGTACTTC. This sequence encodes CASSTSKNIQYF.

This chain joins TRBV4-1 and TRBJ2-1; D call uncertain. Germline CDR1 reads MGHRA; CDR2 reads YSYEKL. The CDR3 covers 13 residues. With 4 bases removed from V and 8 bases from J, the gap between germline ends came to 12 bases. This CDR3 reads CASSRVSLYEQFF. In nucleotides, the CDR3 is TGCGCCAGCAGCCGAGTAAGTCTGTATGAGCAGTTCTTC.

The V gene is TRBV7-2, the J gene TRBJ2-1, with a possible D match to TRBD1 (5 bases). The CDR3 runs to 13 residues. V dropped 4 bases and J dropped 5 bases, with 9 bases sitting between them. Germline V CDR1 and CDR2: SGHTA, FQGNSA. In DNA form, the CDR3 reads TGTGCCAGCAGCTCCCCAGGGAACAATGAGCAGTTCTTC. Its translation is CASSSPGNNEQFF.

The V and J genes are TRBV7-9 and TRBJ2-5; D call uncertain. The V gene lost 1 base and the J gene lost 1 base, with 7 bases spanning the gap. From germline, CDR1 is SEHNR and CDR2 FQNEAQ (reference sequence). CDR3 size: 14 residues. CDR3 in DNA: TGTGCCAGCAGCTTAGACTACCTCCAAGAGACCCAGTACTTC. Its protein is CASSLDYLQETQYF. The full variable domain, its missing parts supplied by reference TRBV7-9 and TRBJ2-5, is DTGVSQNPRHKITKRGQNVTFRCDPISEHNRLYWYRQTLGQGPEFLTYFQNEAQLEKSRLLSDRFSAERPKGSFSTLEIQRTEQGDSAMYLCASSLDYLQETQYFGPGTRLLVL.

The V call is TRBV9, the J call TRBJ1-3, with TRBD1 as a possible D gene (5 bases). CDR1 SGDLS and CDR2 YYNGEE come from the germline V gene. This CDR3 is 15 amino acids long. V lost 4 bases and J 0 bases, leaving 11 bases between the germline ends. CDR3 sequence reads: CASSPGQFSGNTIYF. The CDR3 region has the DNA TGTGCCAGCAGCCCTGGACAATTCTCTGGAAACACCATATATTTT. Full variable domain (remainder filled in from reference TRBV9 and TRBJ1-3): DSGVTQTPKHLITATGQRVTLRCSPRSGDLSVYWYQQSLDQGLQFLIQYYNGEERAKGNILERFSAQQFPDLHSELNLSSLELGDSALYFCASSPGQFSGNTIYFGEGSWLTVV.

The chain recombines TRBV6-6 with TRBJ2-1; 7 positions agree with TRBD1. With V trimmed by 6 bases and J by 8 bases, 7 bases remained unmatched. CDR1 and CDR2 (germline): MNHNY, SVGAGI (reference sequence). The CDR3 consists of 13 residues. CDR3 protein: CASSQTGLDEQFF. The CDR3 coding sequence is TGTGCCAGCAGCCAGACAGGGCTGGATGAGCAGTTCTTC.

The chain links TRBV27 to TRBJ2-1, with 8 bases identical to TRBD1. Germline V gives CDR1 MNHEY, CDR2 SMNVEV (reference sequence). The V segment lost 6 bases and the J segment 0 bases; nucleotides outside the gene matches: 7. This CDR3 is built from 16 residues. Here the CDR3 reads CASSYSQGASYNEQFF. The DNA of the CDR3 is TGTGCCAGCAGCTACAGTCAGGGGGCCTCCTACAATGAGCAGTTCTTC.

There are a few counts of this clone. V usage is TRBV4-1 and J usage is TRBJ2-5, with D perhaps TRBD2 (6 bases). The CDR3 loop spans 13 amino acids. Per the germline V gene, CDR1 is MGHRA and CDR2 is YSYEKL. Trimming left V 3 bases short and J 5 bases short, with 10 bases between. CDR3 nucleotide sequence: TGCGCCAGCAGCCAGGTGGGGAGGGAGACCCAGTACTTC. It yields the protein CASSQVGRETQYF.

This clone turned up a few times. The chain has TRBV28 and TRBJ2-1; 11 bases are shared with TRBD2. Germline CDR1 MDHEN, CDR2 SYDVKM. V gave up 6 bases and J gave up 5 bases; unmatched junction bases: 3. This CDR3 spans 14 amino acids. CDR3 DNA: TGTGCCAGCAGCATAGCGGGAGGGGACAATGAGCAGTTCTTC. Amino acid sequence: CASSIAGGDNEQFF.

The chain joins TRBV5-4 to TRBJ2-7; the match to TRBD1 covers 7 bases. J was trimmed by 3 bases and V by 3 bases; bases with no gene match: 6. There are 14 residues in the CDR3. Germline lookup yields CDR1 SGHNT and CDR2 YYREEE (reference sequence). As DNA, the CDR3 is TGTGCCAGCAGCTCTGATGGGACAGTCTACGAGCAGTACTTC. Amino acids: CASSSDGTVYEQYF.

The gene calls are TRBV5-1 and TRBJ2-7; 11 bases line up with TRBD2. This CDR3 has 16 residues. CDR1 is SGHRS, CDR2 YFSETQ, per germline. Trimming removed 0 bases from V and 3 bases from J; junction bases left unmatched: 5. CDR3 bases: TGCGCCAGCAGCTTGGACCTAGGGACTAGCGGCTACGAGCAGTACTTC. Protein sequence: CASSLDLGTSGYEQYF.

The chain recombines TRBV10-2 with TRBJ1-2; TRBD1 aligns across 7 bases. CDR3 length: 14 residues. V lost 5 bases to trimming and J lost 3 bases; unmatched junction nucleotides: 6. The germline gives CDR1 WSHSY, CDR2 SAAADI. This CDR3 is CASSYGQVDYGYTF. CDR3 DNA sequence: TGCGCCAGCAGTTATGGACAGGTCGACTATGGCTACACCTTC.

This clone showed up just once. The chain employs TRBV6-5 and TRBJ2-3, with no clear D. Looked up from germline, CDR1 is MNHEY and CDR2 is SVGAGI. This CDR3 is 15 amino acids long. Trimming shortened V by 4 bases and J by 5 bases, and 16 bases separated the two germline ends. CDR3 region: CASSLGPGLKDTQYF. Written as DNA, the CDR3 is TGTGCCAGCAGTTTAGGCCCCGGGTTGAAAGATACGCAGTATTTT.

CDR3: CASSLQDVIYNEQFF. The CDR3 bases are TGTGCCAGCAGCCTACAGGACGTCATTTACAATGAGCAGTTCTTC. The chain recombines TRBV27 with TRBJ2-1, with D possibly matching TRBD1 (5 bases). Germline CDR1 MNHEY, CDR2 SMNVEV (reference sequence). The CDR3 is made up of 15 amino acids. Trimming took off 6 bases at V and 4 bases at J, with 16 bases between the two ends.

The sample holds one count of this clone. The chain joins TRBV6-4 to TRBJ2-1, with 8 bases that match TRBD2. CDR1 is MRHNA and CDR2 is SNTAGT in the germline V gene. V dropped 3 bases and J dropped 3; count of bases not matched to a gene: 4. The CDR3 sequence is 15 residues long. The CDR3, as DNA: TGTGCCAGCAGTGAAGCCGGGACTAGCTACAATGAGCAGTTCTTC. Its translation: CASSEAGTSYNEQFF.

The V call is TRBV14, the J call TRBJ2-1, with 9 bases identical to TRBD1. This CDR3 contains 16 residues. Germline CDR1 SGHDN, CDR2 FVKESK. The J segment lost 12 bases and the V segment lost 0 bases, leaving 12 bases of the junction unmatched. The CDR3 reads CASSQDPGQGPSGQFF. CDR3 bases: TGTGCCAGCAGCCAAGATCCGGGACAGGGCCCTTCGGGGCAGTTCTTC.